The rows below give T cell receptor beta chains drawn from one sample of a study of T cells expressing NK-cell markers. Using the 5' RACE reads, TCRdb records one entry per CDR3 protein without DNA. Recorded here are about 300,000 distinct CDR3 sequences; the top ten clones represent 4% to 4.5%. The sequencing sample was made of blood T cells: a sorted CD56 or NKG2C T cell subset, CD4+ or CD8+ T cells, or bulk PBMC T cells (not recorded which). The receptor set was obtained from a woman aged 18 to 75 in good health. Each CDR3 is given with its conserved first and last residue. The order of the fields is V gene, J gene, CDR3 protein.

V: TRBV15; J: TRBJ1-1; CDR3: CATGLNRVGTEAFF
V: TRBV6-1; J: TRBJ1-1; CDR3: CASSRSGQGLSKSEAFF
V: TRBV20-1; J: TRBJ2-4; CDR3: CSAGLGGAKNIQYF
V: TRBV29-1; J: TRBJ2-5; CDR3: CSVPPRQGGQETQYF
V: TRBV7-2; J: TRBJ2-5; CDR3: CASSLQEGGQTQYF
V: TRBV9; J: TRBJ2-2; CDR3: CASSAGQNTGELFF
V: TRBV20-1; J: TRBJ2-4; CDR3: CSARDQISRVSYF
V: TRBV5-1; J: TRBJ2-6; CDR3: CASSLSTGDSSGANVLTF
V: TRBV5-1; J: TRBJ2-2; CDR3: CASSLDGVAVNTGELFF
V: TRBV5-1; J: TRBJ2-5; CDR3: CASSLLSSSGDTGNF
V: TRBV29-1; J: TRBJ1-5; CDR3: CSVQDVFGGNQPQHF
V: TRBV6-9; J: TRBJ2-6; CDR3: CASSYAHRGTFTGANVLTF
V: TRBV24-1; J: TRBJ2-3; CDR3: CATSEGTGGVNTDTQYF
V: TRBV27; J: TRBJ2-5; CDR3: CASSFGGGETQYF
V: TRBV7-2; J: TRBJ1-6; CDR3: CASSLVYGTQSPLHF
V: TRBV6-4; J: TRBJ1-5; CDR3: CASSDSQCPRAPRNQPQHF
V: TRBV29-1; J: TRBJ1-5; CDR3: CSVTSGDQPQHF
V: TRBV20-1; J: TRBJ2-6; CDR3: CSARAIDSGANVLTF
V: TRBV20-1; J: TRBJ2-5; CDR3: CSARRTNQETQYF
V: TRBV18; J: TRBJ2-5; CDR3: CASSPSLGRETQYF
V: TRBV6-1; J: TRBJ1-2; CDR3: CASSPEAGNYGYTF
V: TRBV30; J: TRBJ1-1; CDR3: CAFSGTIEAFF
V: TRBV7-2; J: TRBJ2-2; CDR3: CASSLAGQGITGELFF
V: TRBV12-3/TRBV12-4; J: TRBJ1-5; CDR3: CASKGSGDQPQHF
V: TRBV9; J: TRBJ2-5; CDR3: CASSVGTATKYQETQYF
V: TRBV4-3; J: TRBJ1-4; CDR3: CASSQVMDGREKLFF
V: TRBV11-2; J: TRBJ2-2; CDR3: CASSPGLAGGTGELFF
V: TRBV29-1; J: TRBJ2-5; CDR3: CSVLPVGSLGETQYF
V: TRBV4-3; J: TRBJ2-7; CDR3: CASSTRRVEQYF
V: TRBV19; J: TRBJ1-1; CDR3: CASSQPGQGAEAFF
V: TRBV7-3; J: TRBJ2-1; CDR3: CASSLMRTSGNNEQFF
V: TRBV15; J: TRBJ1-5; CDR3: CATSRDVERPQHF
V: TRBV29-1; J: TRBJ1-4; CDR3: CSVEDHSATNEKLFF
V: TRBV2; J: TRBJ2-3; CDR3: CASSDLGILADTQYF
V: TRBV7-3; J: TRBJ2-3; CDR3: CASSPNPGQVTDTQYF
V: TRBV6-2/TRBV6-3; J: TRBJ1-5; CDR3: CASSRTGRDSNQPQHF
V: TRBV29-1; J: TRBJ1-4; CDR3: CSVGGQKNEKLFF